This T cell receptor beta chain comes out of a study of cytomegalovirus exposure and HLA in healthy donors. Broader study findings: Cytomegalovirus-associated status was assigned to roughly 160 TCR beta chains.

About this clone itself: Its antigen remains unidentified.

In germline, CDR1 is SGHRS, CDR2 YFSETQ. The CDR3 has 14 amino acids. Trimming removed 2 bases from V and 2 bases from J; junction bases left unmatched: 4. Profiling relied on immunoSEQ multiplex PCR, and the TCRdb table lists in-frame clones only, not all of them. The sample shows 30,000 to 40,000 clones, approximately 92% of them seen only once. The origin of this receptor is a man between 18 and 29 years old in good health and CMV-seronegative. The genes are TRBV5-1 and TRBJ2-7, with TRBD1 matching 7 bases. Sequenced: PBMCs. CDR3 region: CASSFPGGTYEQYF. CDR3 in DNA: TGCGCCAGCAGCTTCCCAGGGGGTACCTACGAGCAGTACTTC.